This record covers a single TCR beta chain. This sample is drawn from a study of cytomegalovirus exposure and HLA in healthy donors. Researchers ran the PCR with 60 Vbeta and 13 Jbeta primers. Clones were sequenced by immunoSEQ multiplex PCR, and TCRdb holds only the in-frame ones, with some missing. Altogether about 120,000 clones are present, approximately 83% being singletons, with the ten largest covering around 2%. The junction had 5 bases not matched to a gene; V was cut back by 6 bases and J by 2 bases. The CDR3 has 15 amino acids. Germline assignment: CDR1 SNHLY and CDR2 FYNNEI. The sequenced material came from PBMCs. The chain carries TRBV2 and TRBJ2-3; TRBD1 matches at 10 bases. The TCR originated in a man between 40 and 49 years old in good health and CMV-seronegative. The CDR3 reads CASRGTGAYTDTQYF. CDR3 nucleotide sequence: TGTGCCAGCAGGGGGACAGGGGCTTACACAGATACGCAGTATTTT.